The T cell receptor (beta chain) described here comes from a study of post-analysis software for immune sequencing data. Study-level points and caveats: Five TRBV segments, including TRBV5-6, TRBV5-1 and TRBV20-1, were more frequent in patients than controls.

CDR3 length: 16 amino acids. Germline V gives CDR1 MDHEN, CDR2 SYDVKM. After removal of 8 bases from V and 6 bases from J, the junction contained 15 bases not matched to a gene. Unique molecular identifiers had been added to the TCR beta cDNA libraries. One entry per CDR3 protein, called by TCRdb with MiXCR from the PCR reads. The sample lists about 380,000 distinct CDR3 sequences; around a third were seen once. On this clonotype: What it binds is not known.

The V call is TRBV28, the J call TRBJ2-5, with 10 positions matching TRBD2. Sequenced material: blood. The clonotype comes from a girl aged 10 to 17 with multiple sclerosis. Here the CDR3 reads CASLRPLAGVVQTQYF. The CDR3 nucleotides read TGTGCCAGCCTCCGTCCCCTAGCGGGAGTTGTACAGACCCAGTACTTC.